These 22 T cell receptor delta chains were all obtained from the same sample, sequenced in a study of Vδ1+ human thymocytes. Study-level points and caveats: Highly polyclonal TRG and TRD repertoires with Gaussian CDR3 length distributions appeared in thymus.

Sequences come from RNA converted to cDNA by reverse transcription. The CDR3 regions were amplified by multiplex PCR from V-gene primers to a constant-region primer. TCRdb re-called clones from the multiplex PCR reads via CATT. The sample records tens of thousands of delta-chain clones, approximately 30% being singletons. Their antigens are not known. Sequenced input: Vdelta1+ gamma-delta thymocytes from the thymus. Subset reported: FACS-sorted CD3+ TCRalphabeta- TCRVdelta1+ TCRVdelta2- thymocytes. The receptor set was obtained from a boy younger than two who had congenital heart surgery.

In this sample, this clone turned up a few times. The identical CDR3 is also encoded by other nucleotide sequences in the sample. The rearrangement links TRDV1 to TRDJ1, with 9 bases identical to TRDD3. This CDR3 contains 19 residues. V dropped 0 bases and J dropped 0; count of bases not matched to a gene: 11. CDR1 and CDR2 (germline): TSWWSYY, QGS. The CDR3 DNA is TGTGCTCTTGGGGAACTACAGGGGATACGCTGGAGGTACACCGATAAACTCATCTTT. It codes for CALGELQGIRWRYTDKLIF.

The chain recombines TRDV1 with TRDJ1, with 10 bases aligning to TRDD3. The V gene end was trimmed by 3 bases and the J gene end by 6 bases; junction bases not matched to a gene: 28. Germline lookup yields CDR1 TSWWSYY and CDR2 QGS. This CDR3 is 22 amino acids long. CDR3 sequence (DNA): TGTGCTCTTGGGGAGCCATCACCTTCACCTCCCGTACTGGGGGATGGAGTCCATAAACTCATCTTT. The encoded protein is CALGEPSPSPPVLGDGVHKLIF.

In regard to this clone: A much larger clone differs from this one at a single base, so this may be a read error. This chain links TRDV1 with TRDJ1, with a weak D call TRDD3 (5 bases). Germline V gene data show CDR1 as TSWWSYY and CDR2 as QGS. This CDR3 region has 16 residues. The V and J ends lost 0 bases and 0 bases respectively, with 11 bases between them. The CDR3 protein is CALGELAWINTDKLIF. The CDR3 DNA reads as TGTGCTCTTGGGGAACTAGCCTGGATAAACACCGATAAACTCATCTTT.

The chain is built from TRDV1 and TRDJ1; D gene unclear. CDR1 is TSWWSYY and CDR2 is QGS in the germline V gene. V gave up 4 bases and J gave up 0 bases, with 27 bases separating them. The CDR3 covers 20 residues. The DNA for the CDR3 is TGTGCTCTTGGGGTGAGGTCCCGCATGAAGGGTGGCCGGTACACCGATAAACTCATCTTT. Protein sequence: CALGVRSRMKGGRYTDKLIF.

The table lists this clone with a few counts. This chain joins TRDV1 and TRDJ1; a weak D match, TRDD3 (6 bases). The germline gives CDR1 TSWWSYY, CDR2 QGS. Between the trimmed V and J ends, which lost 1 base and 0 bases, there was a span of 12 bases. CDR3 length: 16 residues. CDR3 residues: CALGEPLGIYTDKLIF. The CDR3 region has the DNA TGTGCTCTTGGGGAACCATTGGGGATTTACACCGATAAACTCATCTTT.

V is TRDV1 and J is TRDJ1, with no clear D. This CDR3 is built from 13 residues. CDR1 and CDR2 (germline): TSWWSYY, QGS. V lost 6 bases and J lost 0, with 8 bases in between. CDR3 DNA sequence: TGTGCTCTTGGCCCCGGATACACCGATAAACTCATCTTT. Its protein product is CALGPGYTDKLIF.

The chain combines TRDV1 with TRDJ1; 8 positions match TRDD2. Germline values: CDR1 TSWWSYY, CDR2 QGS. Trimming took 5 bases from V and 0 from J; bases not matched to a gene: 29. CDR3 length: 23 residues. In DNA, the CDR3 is TGTGCTCTTGGGAATTCCCTTCCTAGCCGGAGCCGGGTAACAAAAGTGTACACCGATAAACTCATCTTT. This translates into CALGNSLPSRSRVTKVYTDKLIF.

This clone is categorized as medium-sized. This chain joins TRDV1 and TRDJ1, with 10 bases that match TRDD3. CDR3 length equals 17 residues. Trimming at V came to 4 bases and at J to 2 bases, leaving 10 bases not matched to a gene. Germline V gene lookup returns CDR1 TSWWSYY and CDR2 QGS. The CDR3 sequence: CALGVFTVLGDTDKLIF. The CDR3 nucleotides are TGTGCTCTTGGGGTGTTTACCGTACTGGGGGATACCGATAAACTCATCTTT.

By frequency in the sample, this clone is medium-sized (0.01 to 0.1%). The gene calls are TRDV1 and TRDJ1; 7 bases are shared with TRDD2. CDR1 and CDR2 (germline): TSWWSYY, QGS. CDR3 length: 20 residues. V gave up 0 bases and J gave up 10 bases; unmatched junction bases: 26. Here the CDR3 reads CALGELPFLFTGTRGRGLIF. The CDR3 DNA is TGTGCTCTTGGGGAACTCCCCTTCCTGTTTACGGGGACACGGGGCAGGGGACTCATCTTT.

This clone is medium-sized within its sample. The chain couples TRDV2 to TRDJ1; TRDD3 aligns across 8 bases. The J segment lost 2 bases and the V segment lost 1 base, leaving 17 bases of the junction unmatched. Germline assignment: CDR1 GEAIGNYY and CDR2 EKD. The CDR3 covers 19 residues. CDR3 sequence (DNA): TGTGCCTGTGACACTCGTTATGGGGGATGCGGTGGCCGTACCGATAAACTCATCTTT. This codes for CACDTRYGGCGGRTDKLIF.

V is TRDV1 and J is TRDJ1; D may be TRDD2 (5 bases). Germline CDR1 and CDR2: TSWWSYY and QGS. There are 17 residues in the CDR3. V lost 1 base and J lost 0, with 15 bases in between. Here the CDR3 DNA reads TGTGCTCTTGGGGAACCCGACGGTCCCCTACACACCGATAAACTCATCTTT. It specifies CALGEPDGPLHTDKLIF.

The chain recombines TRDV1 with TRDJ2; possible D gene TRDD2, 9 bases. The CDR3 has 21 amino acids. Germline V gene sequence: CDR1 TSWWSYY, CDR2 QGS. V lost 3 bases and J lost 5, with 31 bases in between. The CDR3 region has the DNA TGTGCTCTTGGGGACCTAACCGGCCTTCCTACCGGGATACGCGCCACAGCACAACTCTTCTTT. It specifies CALGDLTGLPTGIRATAQLFF.

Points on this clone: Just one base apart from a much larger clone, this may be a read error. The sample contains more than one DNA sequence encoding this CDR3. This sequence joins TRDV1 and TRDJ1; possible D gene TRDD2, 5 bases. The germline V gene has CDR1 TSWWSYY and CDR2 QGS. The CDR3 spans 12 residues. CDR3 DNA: TGTGCTCTTAAAGCCTACACCGACAAACTCATCTTT. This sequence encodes CALKAYTDKLIF.

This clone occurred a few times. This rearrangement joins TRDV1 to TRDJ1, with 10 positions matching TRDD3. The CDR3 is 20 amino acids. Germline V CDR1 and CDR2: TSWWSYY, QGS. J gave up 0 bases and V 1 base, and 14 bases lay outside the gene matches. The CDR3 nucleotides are TGTGCTCTTGGGGAACCTACACTACTGGGTACTGGGGGATACACCGATAAACTCATCTTT. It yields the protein CALGEPTLLGTGGYTDKLIF.

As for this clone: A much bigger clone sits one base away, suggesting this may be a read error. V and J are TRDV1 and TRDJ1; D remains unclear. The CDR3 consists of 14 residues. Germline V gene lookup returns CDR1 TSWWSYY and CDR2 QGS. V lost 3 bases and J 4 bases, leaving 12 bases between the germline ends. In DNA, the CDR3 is TGTGCTCTTGGGGATCCGGCCCCGTACGATAAACTCATCTTT. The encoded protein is CALGDPAPYDKLIF.

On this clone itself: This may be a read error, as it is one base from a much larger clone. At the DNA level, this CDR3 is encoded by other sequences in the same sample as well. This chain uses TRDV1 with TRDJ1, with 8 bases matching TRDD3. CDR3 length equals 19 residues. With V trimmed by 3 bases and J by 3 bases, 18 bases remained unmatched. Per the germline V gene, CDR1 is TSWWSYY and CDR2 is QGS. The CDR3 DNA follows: TGTGCTCTTGGGGAGCCCAGGGGTGGAGGGATACGCGGTCCCGATAAACTCATCTTT. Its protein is CALGEPRGGGIRGPDKLIF.

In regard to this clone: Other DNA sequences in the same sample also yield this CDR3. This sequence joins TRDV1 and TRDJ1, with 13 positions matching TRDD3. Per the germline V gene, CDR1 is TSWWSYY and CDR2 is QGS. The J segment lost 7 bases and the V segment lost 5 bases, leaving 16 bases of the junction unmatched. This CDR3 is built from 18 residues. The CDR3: CALGTHLEYWGIRGKLIF. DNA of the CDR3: TGTGCTCTTGGGACCCACCTCGAATACTGGGGGATACGGGGTAAACTCATCTTT.

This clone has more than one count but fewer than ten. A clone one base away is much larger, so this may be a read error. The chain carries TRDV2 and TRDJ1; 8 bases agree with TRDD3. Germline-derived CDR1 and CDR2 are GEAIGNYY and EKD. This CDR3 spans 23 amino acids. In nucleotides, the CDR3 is TGTGCCTGTGCCACCGCTTCCATCTTGCATTTGACTGGGGGTCCTTCGTACACCGATAAACTCATCTTT. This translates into CACATASILHLTGGPSYTDKLIF.

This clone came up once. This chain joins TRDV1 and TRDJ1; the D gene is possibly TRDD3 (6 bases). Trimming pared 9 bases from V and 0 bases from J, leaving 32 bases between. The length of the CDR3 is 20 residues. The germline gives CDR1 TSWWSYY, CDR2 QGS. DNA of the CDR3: TGTGCTCTCTCGCTAGTGGGTTTTGCTGGGGATGCGGAGGACACCGATAAACTCATCTTT. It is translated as CALSLVGFAGDAEDTDKLIF.

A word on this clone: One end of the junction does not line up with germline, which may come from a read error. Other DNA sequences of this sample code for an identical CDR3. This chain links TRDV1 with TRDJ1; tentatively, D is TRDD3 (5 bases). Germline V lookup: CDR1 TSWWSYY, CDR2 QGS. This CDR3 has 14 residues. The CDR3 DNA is TGTGCCCTTGGGGAACCCCCGTACACCGATAAACTCATCTTT. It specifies CALGEPPYTDKLIF.

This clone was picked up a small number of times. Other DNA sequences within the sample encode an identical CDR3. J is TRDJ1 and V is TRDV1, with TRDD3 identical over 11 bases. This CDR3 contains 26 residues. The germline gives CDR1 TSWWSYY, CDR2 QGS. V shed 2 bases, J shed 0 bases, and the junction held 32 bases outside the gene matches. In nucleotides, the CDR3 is TGTGCTCTTGGGGAAGGAAACCGCCTTACCCCCCCCGATGGGGGATACGGAGGGTCGTACACCGATAAACTCATCTTT. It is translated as CALGEGNRLTPPDGGYGGSYTDKLIF.

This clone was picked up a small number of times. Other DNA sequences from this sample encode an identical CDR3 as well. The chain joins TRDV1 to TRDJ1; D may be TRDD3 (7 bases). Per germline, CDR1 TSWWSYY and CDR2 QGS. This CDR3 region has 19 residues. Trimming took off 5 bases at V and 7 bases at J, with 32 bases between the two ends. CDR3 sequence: CALGKPGLLPGGSARKLIF. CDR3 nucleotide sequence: TGTGCTCTTGGGAAACCCGGCCTCCTACCTGGGGGCTCAGCTCGTAAACTCATCTTT.